Listed here are 6 T cell receptor beta chains from one sample, sequenced in a study of blood T cell repertoires in COVID-19. Clones were sequenced by immunoSEQ multiplex PCR, and TCRdb holds only the in-frame ones, with some missing. Of about 150,000 clones in the sample, 76% were seen once. Sample: peripheral blood. These receptors were taken from an elderly woman with acute or convalescent COVID-19.

The chain carries TRBV5-1 and TRBJ2-1, with D tentatively TRBD1 (6 bases). V was trimmed by 3 bases and J by 5 bases, leaving 18 bases between them. CDR3 length equals 16 residues. Looked up from germline, CDR1 is SGHRS and CDR2 is YFSETQ. CDR3 bases: TGCGCCAGCAGCTCCTCCTGGGGGCTGTCTGACAATGAGCAGTTCTTC. Its protein product is CASSSSWGLSDNEQFF.

The V call is TRBV14, the J call TRBJ2-7; no reliable D call. V was pared by 0 bases and J by 2 bases, with 11 bases between. This CDR3 region has 15 residues. The V gene's germline CDR1 is SGHDN and CDR2 FVKESK. The CDR3 DNA reads as TGTGCCAGCAGCCAAGATTTTGGCGGAGCCTACGAGCAGTACTTC. Protein sequence: CASSQDFGGAYEQYF.

V gene TRBV29-1 combines with J gene TRBJ2-1; 11 bases line up with TRBD2. Germline CDR1 and CDR2: SQVTM and ANQGSEA. The V gene end was trimmed by 3 bases and the J gene end by 10 bases; junction bases not matched to a gene: 8. This CDR3 spans 14 amino acids. The CDR3: CSVDTTSGIGEQFF. The CDR3 nucleotides are TGCAGCGTTGATACGACTAGCGGGATTGGAGAGCAGTTCTTC.

In its sample, this clone was seen once. The CDR3 region is CASSPLQGGQETQYF. The CDR3 nucleotides read TGTGCCAGCTCACCACTCCAGGGGGGACAAGAGACCCAGTACTTC. J is TRBJ2-5 and V is TRBV18, with D tentatively TRBD1 (7 bases). Trimming cost V 1 base and J 2 bases, with 11 bases left between them. This CDR3 is 15 amino acids long. CDR1 KGHSH and CDR2 LQKENI come from the germline V gene.

The gene calls are TRBV28 and TRBJ1-1; TRBD1 aligns across 8 bases. V lost 3 bases, J lost 6 bases, and 9 bases stayed unmatched. The V gene's germline CDR1 is MDHEN and CDR2 SYDVKM. The CDR3 consists of 15 residues. The CDR3 sequence: CASSFFRGQAAEAFF. The CDR3 bases are TGTGCCAGCAGTTTTTTCAGGGGGCAGGCTGCTGAAGCTTTCTTT.

This chain links TRBV19 with TRBJ1-4; D is uncertain. CDR1 LNHDA and CDR2 SQIVND come from the germline V gene (reference sequence). The CDR3 extends over 16 amino acids. The ends were cut back, 3 bases at V and 8 bases at J, with 19 bases in the middle. This CDR3 is CASSIHRIGASEKLFF. For the CDR3, the DNA is TGTGCCAGTAGTATCCACCGAATAGGAGCCTCGGAAAAACTGTTTTTT.